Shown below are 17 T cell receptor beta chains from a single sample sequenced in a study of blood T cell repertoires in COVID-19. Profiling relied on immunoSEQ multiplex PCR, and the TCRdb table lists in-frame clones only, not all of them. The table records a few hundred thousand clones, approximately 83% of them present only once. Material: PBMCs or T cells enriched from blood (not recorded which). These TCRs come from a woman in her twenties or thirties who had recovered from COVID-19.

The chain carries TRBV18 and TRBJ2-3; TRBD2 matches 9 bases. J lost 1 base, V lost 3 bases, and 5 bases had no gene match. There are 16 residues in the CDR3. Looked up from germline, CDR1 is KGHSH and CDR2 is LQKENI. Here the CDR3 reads CASSPLIAGGTDTQYF. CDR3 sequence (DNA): TGTGCCAGCTCACCCCTGATAGCGGGAGGCACAGATACGCAGTATTTT. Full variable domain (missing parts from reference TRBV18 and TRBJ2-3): NAGVMQNPRHLVRRRGQEARLRCSPMKGHSHVYWYRQLPEEGLKFMVYLQKENIIDESGMPKERFSAEFPKEGPSILRIQQVVRGDSAAYFCASSPLIAGGTDTQYFGPGTRLTVL.

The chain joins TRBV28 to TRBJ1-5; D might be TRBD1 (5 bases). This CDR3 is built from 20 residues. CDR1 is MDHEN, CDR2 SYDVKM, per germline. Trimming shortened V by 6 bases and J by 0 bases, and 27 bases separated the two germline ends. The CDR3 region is CASSFRDQLSGPYSNQPQHF. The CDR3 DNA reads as TGTGCCAGCAGCTTTAGAGACCAGTTGTCAGGGCCTTATAGCAATCAGCCCCAGCATTTT.

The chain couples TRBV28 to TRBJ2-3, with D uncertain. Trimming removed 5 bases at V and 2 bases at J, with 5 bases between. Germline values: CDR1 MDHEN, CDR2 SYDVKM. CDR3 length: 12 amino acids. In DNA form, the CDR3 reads TGTGCCAGCAGTCCCATCACAGATACGCAGTATTTT. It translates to CASSPITDTQYF.

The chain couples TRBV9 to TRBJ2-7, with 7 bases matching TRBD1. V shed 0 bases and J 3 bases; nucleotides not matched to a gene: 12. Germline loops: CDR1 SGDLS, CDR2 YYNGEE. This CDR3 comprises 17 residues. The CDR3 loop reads CASSVAPPSAGGYEQYF. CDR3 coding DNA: TGTGCCAGCAGCGTAGCCCCTCCCTCGGCAGGGGGCTACGAGCAGTACTTC.

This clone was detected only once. The CDR3 bases are TGCAGCGTTGAAGGCCACAGGGGGCGGAACTATGGCTACACCTTC. The encoded protein is CSVEGHRGRNYGYTF. The chain uses TRBV29-1 and TRBJ1-2; 9 nucleotides align to TRBD1. CDR1 and CDR2 (germline): SQVTM, ANQGSEA. V dropped 1 base and J dropped 2; count of bases not matched to a gene: 5. The CDR3 loop spans 15 amino acids.

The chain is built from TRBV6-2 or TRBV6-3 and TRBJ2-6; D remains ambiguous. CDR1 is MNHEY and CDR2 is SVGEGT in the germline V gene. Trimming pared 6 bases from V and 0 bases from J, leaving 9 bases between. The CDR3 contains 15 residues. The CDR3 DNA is TGTGCCAGCAGGCCTTCTATCTCTGGGGCCAACGTCCTGACTTTC. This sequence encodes CASRPSISGANVLTF.

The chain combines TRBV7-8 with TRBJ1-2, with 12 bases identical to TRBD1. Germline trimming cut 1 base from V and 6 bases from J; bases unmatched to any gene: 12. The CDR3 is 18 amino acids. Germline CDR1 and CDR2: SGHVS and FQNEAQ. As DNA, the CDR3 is TGTGCCAGCAGCTTAGGTGGAGGGACAGGGGGCGCGTTGGATGGCTACACCTTC. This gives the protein CASSLGGGTGGALDGYTF.

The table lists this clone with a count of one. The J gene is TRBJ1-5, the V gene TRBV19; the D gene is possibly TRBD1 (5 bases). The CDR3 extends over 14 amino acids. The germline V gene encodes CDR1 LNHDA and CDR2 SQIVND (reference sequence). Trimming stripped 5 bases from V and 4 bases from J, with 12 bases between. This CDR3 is CASSRQGDNQPQHF. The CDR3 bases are TGTGCCAGTAGTCGGCAGGGTGATAATCAGCCCCAGCATTTT.

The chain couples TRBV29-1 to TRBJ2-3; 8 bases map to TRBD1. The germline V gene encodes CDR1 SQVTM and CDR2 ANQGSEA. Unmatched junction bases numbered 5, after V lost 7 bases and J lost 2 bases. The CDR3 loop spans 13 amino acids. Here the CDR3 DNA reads TGCAGCGGATTCAGGGGGCTCACAGATACGCAGTATTTT. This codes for CSGFRGLTDTQYF.

The CDR3 DNA follows: TGTGCCAGCAGCTTGGTTGTCTCAGGGGCCGGGACCGGGGAGCTGTTTTTT. This gives the protein CASSLVVSGAGTGELFF. V is TRBV5-5 and J is TRBJ2-2; D might be TRBD1 (6 bases). Germline CDR1 and CDR2: SGHKS and YYEKEE (reference sequence). The V end lost 0 bases, the J end lost 5 bases, and 17 bases lay between the germline ends. The CDR3 is made up of 17 amino acids.

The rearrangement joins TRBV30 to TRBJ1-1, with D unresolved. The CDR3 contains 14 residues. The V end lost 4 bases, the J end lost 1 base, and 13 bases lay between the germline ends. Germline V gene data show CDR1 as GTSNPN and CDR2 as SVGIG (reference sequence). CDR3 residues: CAWTGGSSNTEAFF. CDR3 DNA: TGTGCCTGGACCGGAGGGTCCTCGAACACTGAAGCTTTCTTT.

The CDR3 region is CASSLIQGTNTGELFF. CDR3 nucleotides: TGCGCCAGCAGCTTAATACAGGGAACGAACACCGGGGAGCTGTTTTTT. The V gene is TRBV5-1, the J gene TRBJ2-2, with TRBD1 as a possible D gene (6 bases). The V end lost 2 bases, the J end lost 0 bases, and 11 bases lay between the germline ends. CDR1 and CDR2 (germline): SGHRS, YFSETQ. This CDR3 has 16 residues.

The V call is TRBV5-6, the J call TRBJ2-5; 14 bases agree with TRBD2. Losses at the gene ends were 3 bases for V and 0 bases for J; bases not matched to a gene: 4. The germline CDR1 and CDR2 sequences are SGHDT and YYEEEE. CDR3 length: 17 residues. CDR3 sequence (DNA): TGTGCCAGCAGCTCCCGACTAGCGGGAGGGTACCAAGAGACCCAGTACTTC. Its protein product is CASSSRLAGGYQETQYF.

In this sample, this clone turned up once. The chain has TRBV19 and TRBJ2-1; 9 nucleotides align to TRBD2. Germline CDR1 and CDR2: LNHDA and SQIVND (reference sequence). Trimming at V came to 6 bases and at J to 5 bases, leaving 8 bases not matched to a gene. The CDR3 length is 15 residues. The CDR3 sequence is CASRRSGLADNEQFF. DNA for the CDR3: TGTGCCAGTAGGCGATCGGGACTAGCAGACAATGAGCAGTTCTTC.

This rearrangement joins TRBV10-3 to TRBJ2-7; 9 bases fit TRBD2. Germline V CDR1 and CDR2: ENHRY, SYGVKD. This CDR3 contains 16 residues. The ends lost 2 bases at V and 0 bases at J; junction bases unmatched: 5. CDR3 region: CAISEGLAGASYEQYF. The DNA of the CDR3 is TGTGCCATCAGTGAGGGATTAGCGGGAGCCTCCTACGAGCAGTACTTC.

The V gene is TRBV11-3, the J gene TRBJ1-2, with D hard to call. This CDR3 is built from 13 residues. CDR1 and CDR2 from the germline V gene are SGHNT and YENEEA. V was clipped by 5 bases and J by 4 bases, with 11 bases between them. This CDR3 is CASSMNSGYGYTF. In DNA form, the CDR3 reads TGTGCCAGCAGCATGAACTCCGGCTATGGCTACACCTTC.

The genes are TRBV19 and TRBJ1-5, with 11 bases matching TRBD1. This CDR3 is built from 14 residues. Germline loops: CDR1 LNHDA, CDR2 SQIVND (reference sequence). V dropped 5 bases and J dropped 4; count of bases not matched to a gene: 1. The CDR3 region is CASSGTGGNQPQHF. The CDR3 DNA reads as TGTGCCAGTAGTGGGACAGGGGGGAATCAGCCCCAGCATTTT.